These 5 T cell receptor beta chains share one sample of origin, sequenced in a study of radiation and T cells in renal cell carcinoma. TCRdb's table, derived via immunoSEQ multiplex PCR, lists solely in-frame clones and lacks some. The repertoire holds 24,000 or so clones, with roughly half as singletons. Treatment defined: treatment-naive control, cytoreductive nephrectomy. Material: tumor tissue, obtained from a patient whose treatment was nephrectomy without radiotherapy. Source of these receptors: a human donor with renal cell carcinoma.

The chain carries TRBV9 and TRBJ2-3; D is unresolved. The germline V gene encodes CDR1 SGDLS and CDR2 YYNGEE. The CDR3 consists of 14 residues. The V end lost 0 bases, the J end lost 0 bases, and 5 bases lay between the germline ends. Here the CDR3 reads CASSVAVSTDTQYF. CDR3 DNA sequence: TGTGCCAGCAGCGTAGCGGTTAGCACAGATACGCAGTATTTT.

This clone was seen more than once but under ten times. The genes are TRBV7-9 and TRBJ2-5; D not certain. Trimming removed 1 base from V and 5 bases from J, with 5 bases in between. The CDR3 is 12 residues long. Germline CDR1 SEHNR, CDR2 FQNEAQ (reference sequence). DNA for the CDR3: TGTGCCAGCAGCTTAGTGCAGGAGACCCAGTACTTC. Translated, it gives CASSLVQETQYF. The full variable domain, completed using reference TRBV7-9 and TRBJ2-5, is DTGVSQNPRHKITKRGQNVTFRCDPISEHNRLYWYRQTLGQGPEFLTYFQNEAQLEKSRLLSDRFSAERPKGSFSTLEIQRTEQGDSAMYLCASSLVQETQYFGPGTRLLVL.

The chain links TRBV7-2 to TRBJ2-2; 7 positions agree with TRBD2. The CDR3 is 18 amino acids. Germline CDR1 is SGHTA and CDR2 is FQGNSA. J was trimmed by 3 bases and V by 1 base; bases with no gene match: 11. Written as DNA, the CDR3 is TGTGCCAGCAGCTTAGTTGAAGCGGGGCGGGAATACACCGGGGAGCTGTTTTTT. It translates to CASSLVEAGREYTGELFF.

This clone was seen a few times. CDR3 bases: TGTGCCAGCAGTGTCTCGCAGGGGGCACGCTGGGCCGGGGAGCTGTTTTTT. This encodes CASSVSQGARWAGELFF. The chain uses TRBV2 and TRBJ2-2, with 8 bases identical to TRBD1. V lost 4 bases, J lost 6 bases, and 13 bases stayed unmatched. CDR1 SNHLY and CDR2 FYNNEI come from the germline V gene. This CDR3 spans 17 amino acids.

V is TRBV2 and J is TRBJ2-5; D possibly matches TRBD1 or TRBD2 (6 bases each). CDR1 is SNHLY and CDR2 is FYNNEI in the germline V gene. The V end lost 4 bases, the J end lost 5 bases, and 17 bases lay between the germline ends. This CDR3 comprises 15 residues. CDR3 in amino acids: CASSGSMGGRETQYF. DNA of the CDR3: TGTGCCAGCAGTGGTTCAATGGGGGGCAGGGAGACCCAGTACTTC. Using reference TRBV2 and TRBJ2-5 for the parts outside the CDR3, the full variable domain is EPEVTQTPSHQVTQMGQEVILRCVPISNHLYFYWYRQILGQKVEFLVSFYNNEISEKSEIFDDQFSVERPDGSNFTLKIRSTKLEDSAMYFCASSGSMGGRETQYFGPGTRLLVL.